The sequence of this T cell receptor (beta chain) was determined in a study of metastatic and nonmetastatic thyroid tumors. CDR3 length: 11 amino acids. The V end was cut by 4 bases, the J end by 10 bases, with 8 bases between. Germline CDR1 MNHEY, CDR2 SMNVEV (reference sequence). All patients were untreated before thyroid surgery. TCRdb re-called the PCR reads with MiXCR. The sample has more than 12,000 clones, about 3.5% seen once. The TCR comes from a female donor with papillary thyroid cancer or a benign thyroid nodule (not recorded which). Some clones in this sample may be carry-over from other donors' samples. This rearrangement joins TRBV27 to TRBJ2-1; no firm D call. The specimen sequenced was tumor tissue. This chain's CDR3 is CASSSTKEQFF. The CDR3 DNA reads as TGTGCCAGCAGTTCTACAAAGGAGCAGTTCTTC.